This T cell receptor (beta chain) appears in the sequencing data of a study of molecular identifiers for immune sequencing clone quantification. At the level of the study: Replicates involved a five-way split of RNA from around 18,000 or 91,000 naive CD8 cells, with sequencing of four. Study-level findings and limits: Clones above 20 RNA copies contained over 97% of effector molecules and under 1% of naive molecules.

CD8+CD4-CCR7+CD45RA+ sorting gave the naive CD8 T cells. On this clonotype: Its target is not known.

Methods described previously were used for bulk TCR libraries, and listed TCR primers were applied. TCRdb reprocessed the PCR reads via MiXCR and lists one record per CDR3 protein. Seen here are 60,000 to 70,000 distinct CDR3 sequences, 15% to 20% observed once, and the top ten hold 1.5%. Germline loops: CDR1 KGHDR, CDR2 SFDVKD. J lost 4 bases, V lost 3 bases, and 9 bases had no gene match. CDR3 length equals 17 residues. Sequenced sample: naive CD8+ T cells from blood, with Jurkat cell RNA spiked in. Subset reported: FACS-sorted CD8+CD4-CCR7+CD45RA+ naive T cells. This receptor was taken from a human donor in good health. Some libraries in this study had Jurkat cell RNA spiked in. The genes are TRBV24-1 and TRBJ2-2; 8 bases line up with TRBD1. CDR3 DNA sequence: TGTGCCACCAGTGATCGGACAGGGCGGGGAGCCACCGGGGAGCTGTTTTTT. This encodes CATSDRTGRGATGELFF.